A single T cell receptor (beta chain) is shown here with its context. Possible read error: a much larger clone is one base away. TCRdb used MiXCR to reprocess the 5' RACE reads, holding one entry per CDR3 protein. Of some 560,000 distinct CDR3 sequences listed, 9.5% to 10% are singletons. Per germline, CDR1 MNHEY and CDR2 SMNVEV (reference sequence). This CDR3 is 13 amino acids long. The data originate from a study of identical twins. These data were also filed under a second study, of yellow fever vaccine responses in identical twins.

This clonotype was sampled from a woman under 30 in good health. J is TRBJ2-1 and V is TRBV27, with a tentative D call TRBD2 (5 bases). Source material: PBMCs. For the CDR3, the DNA is TGTGCCAGCAGGGAAGCGGAGTACAATGGGCAGTTCTTC. Amino acid sequence: CASREAEYNGQFF.